A single TCR beta chain is shown here with its context. This sample stems from a study of OX40 agonist ivuxolimab in advanced cancers. The overall study: Hepatocellular carcinoma, melanoma, renal cell or head and neck cancer was diagnosed in the dose-escalation patients.

The V segment lost 6 bases and the J segment 3 bases; nucleotides outside the gene matches: 8. Germline-derived CDR1 and CDR2 are MNHNY and SVGAGI (reference sequence). The CDR3 totals 16 residues. Some clones are missing from TCRdb's copy, which holds only in-frame ones; the method was immunoSEQ multiplex PCR. Among 53,000 or so clones listed, roughly 79% were seen once. Patients were ruled out by autoimmune disease history or systemic immunosuppression. The clonotype originates from an adult with an advanced solid tumor such as melanoma, head and neck, liver or kidney cancer. The chain recombines TRBV6-6 with TRBJ2-1, with 10 bases aligning to TRBD1. Sequenced here: CD4+ or CD8+ T cells sorted from blood, sampled in a trial of the OX40 agonist ivuxolimab. Here the CDR3 reads CASSPVTGGIYNEQFF. CDR3 in DNA: TGTGCCAGCAGCCCCGTGACAGGGGGCATCTACAATGAGCAGTTCTTC.